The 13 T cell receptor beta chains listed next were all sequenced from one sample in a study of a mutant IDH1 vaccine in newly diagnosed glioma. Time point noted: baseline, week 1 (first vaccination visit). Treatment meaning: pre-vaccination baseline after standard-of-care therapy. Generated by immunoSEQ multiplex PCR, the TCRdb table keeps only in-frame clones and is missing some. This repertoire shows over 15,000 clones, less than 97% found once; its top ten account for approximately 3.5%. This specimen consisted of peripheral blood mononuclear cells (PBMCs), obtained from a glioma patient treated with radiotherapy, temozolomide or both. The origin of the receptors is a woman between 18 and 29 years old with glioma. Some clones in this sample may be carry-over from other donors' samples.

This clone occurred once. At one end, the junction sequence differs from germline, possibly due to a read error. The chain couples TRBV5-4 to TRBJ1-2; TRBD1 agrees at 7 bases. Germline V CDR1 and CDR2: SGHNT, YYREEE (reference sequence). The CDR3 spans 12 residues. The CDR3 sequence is CASSIRGQVDDF. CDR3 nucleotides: TGTGCCAGCAGCATACGCGGACAGGTGGATGACTTC.

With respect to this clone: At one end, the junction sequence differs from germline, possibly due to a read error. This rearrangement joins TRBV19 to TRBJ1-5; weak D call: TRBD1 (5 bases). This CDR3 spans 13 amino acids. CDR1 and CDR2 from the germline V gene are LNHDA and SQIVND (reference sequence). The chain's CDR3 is CASRIDSDQPQHF. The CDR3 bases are TGTGCCAGTAGGATAGACAGCGATCAGCCCCAGCATTTT.

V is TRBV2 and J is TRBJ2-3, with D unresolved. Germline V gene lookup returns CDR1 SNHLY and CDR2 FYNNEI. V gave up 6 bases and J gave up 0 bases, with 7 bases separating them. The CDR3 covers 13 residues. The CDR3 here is CASRGISTDTQYF. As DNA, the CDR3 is TGTGCCAGCAGGGGGATAAGCACAGATACGCAGTATTTT.

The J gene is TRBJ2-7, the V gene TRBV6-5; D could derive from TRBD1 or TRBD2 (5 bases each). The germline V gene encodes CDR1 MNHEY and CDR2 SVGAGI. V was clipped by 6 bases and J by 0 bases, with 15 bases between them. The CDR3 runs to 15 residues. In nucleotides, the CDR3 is TGTGCCAGCAGACTGGGACCCACGAACTCCTACGAGCAGTACTTC. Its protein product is CASRLGPTNSYEQYF.

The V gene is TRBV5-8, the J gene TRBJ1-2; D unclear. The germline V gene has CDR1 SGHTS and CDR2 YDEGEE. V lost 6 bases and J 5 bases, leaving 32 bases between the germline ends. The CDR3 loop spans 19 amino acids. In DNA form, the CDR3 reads TGTGCCAGCATCCCCCCCGAAGGTGTGGAGAGAAAGGACGGATATGGCTACACCTTC. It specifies CASIPPEGVERKDGYGYTF. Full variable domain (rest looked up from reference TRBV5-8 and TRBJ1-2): EAGVTQSPTHLIKTRGQQATLRCSPISGHTSVYWYQQALGLGLQFLLWYDEGEERNRGNFPPRFSGRQFPNYSSELNVNALELEDSALYLCASIPPEGVERKDGYGYTFGSGTRLTVV.

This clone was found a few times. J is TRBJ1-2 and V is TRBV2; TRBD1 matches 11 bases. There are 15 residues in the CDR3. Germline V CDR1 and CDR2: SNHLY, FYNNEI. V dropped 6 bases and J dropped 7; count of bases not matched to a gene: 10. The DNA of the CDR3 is TGTGCCAGCAGCTTTGAAGGACAGGGGGCGGGTGGCTACACCTTC. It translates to CASSFEGQGAGGYTF. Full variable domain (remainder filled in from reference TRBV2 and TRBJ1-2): EPEVTQTPSHQVTQMGQEVILRCVPISNHLYFYWYRQILGQKVEFLVSFYNNEISEKSEIFDDQFSVERPDGSNFTLKIRSTKLEDSAMYFCASSFEGQGAGGYTFGSGTRLTVV.

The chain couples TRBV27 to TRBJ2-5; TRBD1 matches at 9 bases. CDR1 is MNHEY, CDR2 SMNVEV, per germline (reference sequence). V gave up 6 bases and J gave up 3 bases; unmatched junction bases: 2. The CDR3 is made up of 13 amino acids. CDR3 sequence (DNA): TGTGCCAGCAGAAGGACAGGGGAAGAGACCCAGTACTTC. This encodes CASRRTGEETQYF.

The CDR3 here is CASTKTGGGETQYF. CDR3 DNA sequence: TGTGCCAGCACCAAGACGGGCGGGGGGGAGACCCAGTACTTC. V usage is TRBV2 and J usage is TRBJ2-5, with 8 bases matching TRBD2. With V trimmed by 7 bases and J by 5 bases, 9 bases remained unmatched. The CDR3 totals 14 residues. Germline CDR1 is SNHLY and CDR2 is FYNNEI.

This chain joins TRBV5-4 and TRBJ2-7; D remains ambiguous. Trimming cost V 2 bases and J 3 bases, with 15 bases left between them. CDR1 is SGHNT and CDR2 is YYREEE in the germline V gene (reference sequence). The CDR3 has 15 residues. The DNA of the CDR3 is TGTGCCAGCAGCTTTTTCGGGCAGCCTGGCTACGAGCAGTACTTC. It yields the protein CASSFFGQPGYEQYF.

The CDR3 region has the DNA TGTGCCAGCAGCCCCTGGGGCCCAGATACGCAGTATTTT. This encodes CASSPWGPDTQYF. The chain is built from TRBV7-9 and TRBJ2-3, with TRBD1 as a possible D gene (5 bases). Germline CDR1 and CDR2: SEHNR and FQNEAQ (reference sequence). The CDR3 loop spans 13 amino acids. Deletions cut 5 bases from V and 4 bases from J, with 10 bases between.

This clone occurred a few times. CDR3 sequence (DNA): TGTGCCAGCAGTTCGACAGTTTCTTACAATGAGCAGTTCTTC. It codes for CASSSTVSYNEQFF. This sequence joins TRBV27 and TRBJ2-1; a weak D match, TRBD1 (5 bases). This CDR3 has 14 residues. Germline loops: CDR1 MNHEY, CDR2 SMNVEV (reference sequence). The V end lost 4 bases, the J end lost 4 bases, and 11 bases lay between the germline ends.

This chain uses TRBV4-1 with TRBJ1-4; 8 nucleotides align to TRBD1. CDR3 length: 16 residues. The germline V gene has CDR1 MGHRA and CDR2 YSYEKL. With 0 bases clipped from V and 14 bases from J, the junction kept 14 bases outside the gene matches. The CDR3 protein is CASSQEKMGQAPRLFF. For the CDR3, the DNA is TGCGCCAGCAGCCAAGAGAAAATGGGACAGGCCCCTCGGCTGTTTTTT.

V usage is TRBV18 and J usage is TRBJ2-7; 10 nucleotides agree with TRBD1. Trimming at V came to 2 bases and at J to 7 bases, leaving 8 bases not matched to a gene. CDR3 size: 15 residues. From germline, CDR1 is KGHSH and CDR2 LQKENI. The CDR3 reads CASSPMTGGWGEQYF. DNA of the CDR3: TGTGCCAGCTCACCAATGACAGGGGGCTGGGGTGAGCAGTACTTC.